Shown below are 29 T cell receptor beta chains from a single sample sequenced in a study of shared clonotypes between healthy human individuals. CD45RO-negative CD8 cells positively selected for CCR7 made up the naive population, which excluded terminally differentiated effector memory CD45RA+ cells. Only in-frame clones appear in the TCRdb table, and some are missing; sequencing was by immunoSEQ multiplex PCR. The table has about 2 million clones, over 85% seen once. The sequenced material came from naive CD8+ T cells sorted from blood. The receptors derive from a man aged 18-30 years in good health.

This clone was seen a single time. This rearrangement joins TRBV5-6 to TRBJ1-4; D gene uncertain. The germline CDR1 and CDR2 sequences are SGHDT and YYEEEE. This CDR3 contains 13 residues. The V and J ends lost 0 bases and 6 bases respectively, with 6 bases between them. CDR3 in DNA: TGTGCCAGCAGCTTGGCTCTGTATGAAAAACTGTTTTTT. Encoded protein: CASSLALYEKLFF. The whole variable domain, remainder taken from reference TRBV5-6 and TRBJ1-4, is DAGVTQSPTHLIKTRGQQVTLRCSPKSGHDTVSWYQQALGQGPQFIFQYYEEEERQRGNFPDRFSGHQFPNYSSELNVNALLLGDSALYLCASSLALYEKLFFGSGTQLSVL.

The CDR3 sequence: CASSLDGGVLYEQYF. In DNA, the CDR3 is TGTGCCAGCAGCTTGGATGGCGGGGTACTCTACGAGCAGTACTTC. V gene TRBV11-2 combines with J gene TRBJ2-7, with D maybe TRBD2 (6 bases). The ends were cut back, 3 bases at V and 3 bases at J, with 15 bases in the middle. The CDR3 covers 15 residues. CDR1 is SGHAT, CDR2 FQNNGV, per germline.

The rearrangement uses TRBV5-4 and TRBJ2-1, with TRBD1 as a possible D gene (5 bases). Trimming cost V 7 bases and J 8 bases, with 19 bases left between them. The CDR3 extends over 14 amino acids. Germline CDR1 SGHNT, CDR2 YYREEE (reference sequence). The CDR3 here is CASRQKGKTDEQFF. The DNA for the CDR3 is TGTGCCAGCCGTCAAAAGGGGAAGACCGATGAGCAGTTCTTC.

V usage is TRBV29-1 and J usage is TRBJ2-7; D gene uncertain. Germline V lookup: CDR1 SQVTM, CDR2 ANQGSEA. This CDR3 contains 12 residues. Trimming removed 0 bases from V and 3 bases from J, with 6 bases in between. The CDR3 spells CSVEDHRYEQYF. The DNA of the CDR3 is TGCAGCGTTGAAGATCACCGCTACGAGCAGTACTTC.

Details on this clone: At the DNA level, this CDR3 is encoded by other sequences in the same sample as well. The chain is built from TRBV28 and TRBJ1-5; D unresolved. V gave up 2 bases and J gave up 1 base, with 9 bases separating them. The CDR3 has 15 residues. In germline, CDR1 is MDHEN, CDR2 SYDVKM. The CDR3 sequence: CASSLRGVSNQPQHF. In DNA form, the CDR3 reads TGTGCCAGCAGTTTACGGGGAGTAAGCAATCAGCCCCAGCATTTT.

This chain links TRBV13 with TRBJ2-7, with a tentative D call TRBD2 (6 bases). This CDR3 comprises 16 residues. CDR1 and CDR2 (germline): PRHDT, FYEKMQ (reference sequence). V was cut by 5 bases and J by 0 bases, with 17 bases left in between. CDR3 amino acids: CASSPGYGGYSYEQYF. For the CDR3, the DNA is TGTGCCAGCAGCCCAGGGTACGGGGGATACTCCTACGAGCAGTACTTC.

This chain connects TRBV7-8 to TRBJ2-7; 8 bases are shared with TRBD1. In germline, CDR1 is SGHVS, CDR2 FQNEAQ. V was clipped by 2 bases and J by 4 bases; unmatched bases: 4. The CDR3 sequence is 14 residues long. The DNA of the CDR3 is TGTGCCAGCAGCTTATGGACAGGGAAATACGAGCAGTACTTC. This codes for CASSLWTGKYEQYF.

This clone has a single count. The V gene is TRBV29-1, the J gene TRBJ2-1, with TRBD2 as a possible D gene (5 bases). V lost 3 bases to trimming and J lost 6 bases, with 12 bases between them. This CDR3 has 13 residues. CDR1 is SQVTM and CDR2 is ANQGSEA in the germline V gene. CDR3 residues: CSVDTGFFNEQFF. Here the CDR3 DNA reads TGCAGCGTTGACACGGGGTTTTTCAATGAGCAGTTCTTC.

This clone appeared a single time. This sequence joins TRBV29-1 and TRBJ1-2; the D is unclear. The CDR3 is 13 amino acids. The V and J ends lost 8 bases and 0 bases respectively, with 13 bases between them. CDR1 and CDR2 from the germline V gene are SQVTM and ANQGSEA. In DNA, the CDR3 is TGCAGCACCGAGGAGGGAGCTAACTATGGCTACACCTTC. It specifies CSTEEGANYGYTF.

The rearrangement uses TRBV2 and TRBJ2-7; 7 nucleotides align to TRBD1. This CDR3 comprises 14 residues. The V gene's germline CDR1 is SNHLY and CDR2 FYNNEI. V was pared by 4 bases and J by 3 bases, with 6 bases of the junction left unmatched. CDR3 DNA sequence: TGTGCCAGCAGTGGAGCGACAGGGATCTACGAGCAGTACTTC. Its protein product is CASSGATGIYEQYF. The variable domain in full, with the rest retrieved from reference TRBV2 and TRBJ2-7, is EPEVTQTPSHQVTQMGQEVILRCVPISNHLYFYWYRQILGQKVEFLVSFYNNEISEKSEIFDDQFSVERPDGSNFTLKIRSTKLEDSAMYFCASSGATGIYEQYFGPGTRLTVT.

The CDR3 region is CASSYQGAHSEAFF. In nucleotides, the CDR3 is TGTGCCAGCAGTTACCAGGGGGCGCATTCTGAAGCTTTCTTT. The rearrangement uses TRBV6-6 and TRBJ1-1, with TRBD1 matching over 8 bases. Per germline, CDR1 MNHNY and CDR2 SVGAGI (reference sequence). This CDR3 contains 14 residues. Losses at the gene ends were 2 bases for V and 6 bases for J; bases not matched to a gene: 5.

This chain joins TRBV5-1 and TRBJ2-1, with D unclear. CDR1 is SGHRS, CDR2 YFSETQ, per germline. The CDR3 extends over 12 amino acids. V lost 3 bases to trimming and J lost 8 bases, with 9 bases between them. This CDR3 reads CASSSGWDEQFF. CDR3 in DNA: TGCGCCAGCAGCTCAGGTTGGGATGAGCAGTTCTTC.

This clone came up once. The rearrangement uses TRBV27 and TRBJ2-2; D may be TRBD1 (6 bases). The CDR3 spans 15 residues. Trimming stripped 3 bases from V and 5 bases from J, with 13 bases between. Germline CDR1 and CDR2: MNHEY and SMNVEV (reference sequence). In DNA, the CDR3 is TGTGCCAGCAGTTTTTTAGGGGGTGGGACCGGGGAGCTGTTTTTT. Its protein is CASSFLGGGTGELFF.

J is TRBJ2-7 and V is TRBV4-1; tentatively, D is TRBD1 or TRBD2 (5 bases each). Germline CDR1 and CDR2: MGHRA and YSYEKL. The CDR3 sequence is 12 residues long. V was cut by 8 bases and J by 1 base, with 9 bases left in between. This chain's CDR3 is CASGDVSYEQYF. CDR3 coding DNA: TGCGCCAGCGGGGACGTTTCCTACGAGCAGTACTTC.

As regards this clone: This CDR3 is also generated by other DNA sequences in the sample. This chain uses TRBV5-4 with TRBJ2-7, with D uncertain. The CDR3 totals 12 residues. Germline-derived CDR1 and CDR2 are SGHNT and YYREEE (reference sequence). The V end was cut by 0 bases, the J end by 3 bases, with 4 bases between. The CDR3 DNA is TGTGCCAGCAGCTTGGAGGGCTACGAGCAGTACTTC. Its protein is CASSLEGYEQYF.

As regards this clone: The same CDR3 is also encoded by other DNA sequences in this sample. The chain combines TRBV27 with TRBJ1-1; no clear D gene. The V gene lost 3 bases and the J gene lost 2 bases, with 4 bases spanning the gap. CDR1 is MNHEY, CDR2 SMNVEV, per germline (reference sequence). This CDR3 contains 12 residues. The CDR3 bases are TGTGCCAGCAGTTTTGGTAACACTGAAGCTTTCTTT. It codes for CASSFGNTEAFF.

The chain employs TRBV6-5 and TRBJ1-5; D remains ambiguous. V was cut by 1 base and J by 4 bases, with 8 bases left in between. The CDR3 sequence is 14 residues long. Germline values: CDR1 MNHEY, CDR2 SVGAGI. CDR3 protein: CASSYFGPNQPQHF. Here the CDR3 DNA reads TGTGCCAGCAGTTACTTCGGCCCAAATCAGCCCCAGCATTTT.

This clone has a single count. At the DNA level, this CDR3 is encoded by other sequences in the same sample as well. This chain connects TRBV30 to TRBJ2-1, with TRBD2 matching over 8 bases. The germline gives CDR1 GTSNPN, CDR2 SVGIG (reference sequence). V was pared by 0 bases and J by 5 bases, with 3 bases of the junction left unmatched. The CDR3 length is 14 residues. CDR3 in amino acids: CAWSVGAGDNEQFF. For the CDR3, the DNA is TGTGCCTGGAGTGTAGGAGCGGGGGACAATGAGCAGTTCTTC.

This rearrangement joins TRBV13 to TRBJ1-2; a possible D gene is TRBD1 (6 bases). Germline CDR1 is PRHDT and CDR2 is FYEKMQ (reference sequence). With 4 bases removed from V and 8 bases from J, the gap between germline ends came to 14 bases. The CDR3 runs to 13 residues. CDR3 sequence: CASSSAGEFGYTF. The DNA of the CDR3 is TGTGCCAGCAGCTCGGCAGGGGAGTTCGGCTACACCTTC.

The gene calls are TRBV4-1 and TRBJ2-7; D possibly corresponds to TRBD2 (6 bases). Trimming took off 0 bases at V and 3 bases at J, with 12 bases between the two ends. The CDR3 sequence is 15 residues long. Germline lookup yields CDR1 MGHRA and CDR2 YSYEKL. The CDR3 sequence: CASSQETNGGYEQYF. The CDR3 DNA sequence: TGCGCCAGCAGCCAAGAAACGAACGGGGGCTACGAGCAGTACTTC.

This clone is a singleton in its sample. The chain couples TRBV6-5 to TRBJ2-1; D remains ambiguous. Per germline, CDR1 MNHEY and CDR2 SVGAGI. The CDR3 is 15 amino acids. V was cut by 2 bases and J by 5 bases, with 13 bases left in between. In DNA, the CDR3 is TGTGCCAGCAGTTACGTGGAGTCAGGAGACAATGAGCAGTTCTTC. This encodes CASSYVESGDNEQFF.

This clone was seen just once. The chain recombines TRBV5-8 with TRBJ1-5; 9 nucleotides agree with TRBD1. V was clipped by 4 bases and J by 6 bases; unmatched bases: 11. The CDR3 sequence is 16 residues long. Germline-derived CDR1 and CDR2 are SGHTS and YDEGEE. CDR3 DNA sequence: TGTGCCAGCAGCCCCTGGACAGGGGAGGGTGCTCAGCCCCAGCATTTT. Protein sequence: CASSPWTGEGAQPQHF.

The CDR3 here is CAWSVGAGDNEQYF. CDR3 bases: TGTGCCTGGAGTGTAGGGGCGGGAGACAACGAGCAGTACTTC. The chain couples TRBV30 to TRBJ2-7; 7 bases align to TRBD2. This CDR3 contains 14 residues. CDR1 is GTSNPN and CDR2 is SVGIG in the germline V gene (reference sequence). V dropped 0 bases and J dropped 5; count of bases not matched to a gene: 7. Filled out from reference TRBV30 and TRBJ2-7, the complete variable domain reads SQTIHQWPATLVQPVGSPLSLECTVEGTSNPNLYWYRQAAGRGLQLLFYSVGIGQISSEVPQNLSASRPQDRQFILSSKKLLLSDSGFYLCAWSVGAGDNEQYFGPGTRLTVT.

This chain links TRBV4-3 with TRBJ2-1; no definite D call. This CDR3 has 13 amino acids. The V gene's germline CDR1 is LGHNA and CDR2 YSLEER. The V end lost 3 bases, the J end lost 7 bases, and 10 bases lay between the germline ends. The CDR3 DNA reads TGCGCCAGCAGCCATGAGAGACCAAATGAGCAGTTCTTC. It specifies CASSHERPNEQFF.

The V gene is TRBV2, the J gene TRBJ1-1, with TRBD1 identical over 9 bases. The CDR3 runs 15 residues. The V gene's germline CDR1 is SNHLY and CDR2 FYNNEI. The V and J ends lost 8 bases and 1 base, in that order; junction bases with no gene match: 8. The CDR3 is CASRTGGAPNTEAFF. The CDR3 DNA is TGTGCCAGCCGAACAGGGGGCGCCCCGAACACTGAAGCTTTCTTT.

This chain links TRBV28 with TRBJ2-2, with TRBD2 matching over 7 bases. Trimming took 5 bases from V and 0 from J; bases not matched to a gene: 6. Germline V CDR1 and CDR2: MDHEN, SYDVKM. The CDR3 covers 16 residues. Written as DNA, the CDR3 is TGTGCCAGCAGTATGGGCGGGGGAGCGAACACCGGGGAGCTGTTTTTT. Its protein is CASSMGGGANTGELFF. Variable domain in full (rest from reference TRBV28 and TRBJ2-2): DVKVTQSSRYLVKRTGEKVFLECVQDMDHENMFWYRQDPGLGLRLIYFSYDVKMKEKGDIPEGYSVSREKKERFSLILESASTNQTSMYLCASSMGGGANTGELFFGEGSRLTVL.

The chain uses TRBV30 and TRBJ1-4, with D uncertain. Trimming stripped 3 bases from V and 5 bases from J, with 10 bases between. Germline CDR1 and CDR2: GTSNPN and SVGIG (reference sequence). The CDR3 sequence is 13 residues long. CDR3 DNA sequence: TGTGCCTGGAGCCACGACCAGAATGAAAAACTGTTTTTT. This encodes CAWSHDQNEKLFF.

The V gene is TRBV10-2, the J gene TRBJ2-1; 9 bases map to TRBD2. The V gene end was trimmed by 3 bases and the J gene end by 1 base; junction bases not matched to a gene: 10. The CDR3 covers 18 residues. Germline CDR1 is WSHSY and CDR2 is SAAADI. As DNA, the CDR3 is TGCGCCAGCAGTGATGTCTTAGCGGGAGCTCATTCCTACAATGAGCAGTTCTTC. Its protein is CASSDVLAGAHSYNEQFF.

This clone occurred once. The chain combines TRBV28 with TRBJ1-5; maybe TRBD1 (6 bases). Germline assignment: CDR1 MDHEN and CDR2 SYDVKM. The CDR3 extends over 12 amino acids. Trimming removed 8 bases from V and 5 bases from J, with 10 bases in between. The DNA of the CDR3 is TGTGCCAGCCTCAGGGGATATCAGCCCCAGCATTTT. Its translation is CASLRGYQPQHF.